This T cell receptor (beta chain) was captured in a study of blood T cell repertoires in COVID-19. In the study overall: Sites across the United States, Italy and Spain contributed samples from acute and convalescent COVID-19. PBMCs, B-cell-depleted T cells, or T cells were the source of the cDNA or gDNA that made up the material.

The CDR3 sequence is 13 residues long. The V gene's germline CDR1 is LGHNT and CDR2 FRNRAP. Trimming took 1 base from V and 2 from J, leaving 4 bases between them. Original analysis: Nucleated cell number was recorded as an estimate derived from reference gene primer amplification. The assay was immunoSEQ multiplex PCR, and TCRdb's table has in-frame clones only and misses some. That table is the source of V, J and clone size, and D and trimming were worked out from the DNA. The sample carries roughly 23,000 clones, approximately 91% recorded once. The V call is TRBV12-5, the J call TRBJ2-3; D is uncertain. The material sequenced was peripheral blood. The clonotype was recovered from a woman between 65 and 79 years old with active COVID-19. The CDR3, as DNA: TGTGCTAGTGGTTTGGGGCACACAGATACGCAGTATTTT. It translates to CASGLGHTDTQYF.